This T cell receptor beta chain was documented in a study of PD-L1 blockade in urothelial cancer. About the research overall: T cells were recovered from blood samples at a median of roughly 130,000.

TCRdb's table, derived via immunoSEQ multiplex PCR, lists solely in-frame clones and lacks some. The repertoire holds 86,000 or so clones, with more than 75% as singletons. A single count supports this clone. This sample's time point: pretreatment peripheral blood. Pretreatment and on-treatment blood mononuclear cell samples were taken, totaling between 1 and 8 time points per patient. Source: PBMCs, taken around atezolizumab (anti-PD-L1) treatment. The origin of this receptor is a man aged 55 to 69 with urothelial cancer.

The CDR3 protein is CASSILRTGGEKAFF. CDR3 sequence (DNA): TGTGCCAGTAGTATTCTCCGGACAGGGGGCGAGAAAGCTTTCTTT. This chain links TRBV19 with TRBJ1-1; 11 bases line up with TRBD1. The junction had 9 bases not matched to a gene; V was cut back by 3 bases and J by 9 bases. The CDR3 spans 15 residues. Germline V gene lookup returns CDR1 LNHDA and CDR2 SQIVND (reference sequence). Complete variable domain (other parts from reference TRBV19 and TRBJ1-1): DGGITQSPKYLFRKEGQNVTLSCEQNLNHDAMYWYRQDPGQGLRLIYYSQIVNDFQKGDIAEGYSVSREKKESFPLTVTSAQKNPTAFYLCASSILRTGGEKAFFGQGTRLTVV.